These 22 T cell receptor beta chains share one sample of origin, sequenced in a study of sequential checkpoint blockade in melanoma. Documented treatment: randomized to nivolumab then ipilimumab (arm A) or the reverse (arm B). Only in-frame clones appear in the TCRdb table, and some are missing; sequencing was by immunoSEQ multiplex PCR. The data show about 24,000 clones, with roughly 86% seen just once and approximately 10% held by the top ten. Material: CD8+ T cells sorted from blood (inferred from file names), obtained from a patient given nivolumab and ipilimumab in sequence. These receptor sequences come from a human donor with melanoma.

The chain is built from TRBV6-5 and TRBJ1-2; D gene ambiguous. The CDR3 has 15 amino acids. Germline V gives CDR1 MNHEY, CDR2 SVGAGI. V gave up 3 bases and J gave up 4 bases, with 15 bases separating them. This chain's CDR3 is CASSYGTAGSYGYTF. The DNA of the CDR3 is TGTGCCAGCAGTTATGGTACTGCAGGTAGCTATGGCTACACCTTC.

The genes are TRBV6-5 and TRBJ1-4, with TRBD1 as a possible D gene (5 bases). CDR1 is MNHEY and CDR2 is SVGAGI in the germline V gene. This CDR3 has 16 amino acids. The V end was cut by 2 bases, the J end by 0 bases, with 10 bases between. The CDR3 here is CASSYTTDPTNEKLFF. CDR3 nucleotide sequence: TGTGCCAGCAGTTACACGACAGATCCAACTAATGAAAAACTGTTTTTT.

J is TRBJ1-1 and V is TRBV25-1, with a weak D call TRBD1 (6 bases). Germline CDR1 and CDR2: MGHDK and SYGVNS. This CDR3 has 14 residues. Trimming cost V 3 bases and J 6 bases, with 14 bases left between them. The DNA for the CDR3 is TGTGCCAGCAGTGAGGTAAGAGACAGGTCTGAAGCTTTCTTT. It yields the protein CASSEVRDRSEAFF.

A word on this clone: One end of the junction varies from germline; a read error may be responsible. The chain carries TRBV7-9 and TRBJ1-2; TRBD1 agrees at 11 bases. CDR3 length equals 16 residues. Germline values: CDR1 SEHNR, CDR2 FQNEAQ (reference sequence). The CDR3 protein is CASGLAGTGGGYGYTF. For the CDR3, the DNA is TGTGCCAGCGGCTTAGCCGGGACAGGGGGAGGTTATGGCTACACCTTC.

CDR3 protein: CASSLAATNEKLFF. The CDR3 region has the DNA TGCGCCAGCAGCTTGGCCGCAACTAATGAAAAACTGTTTTTT. The chain has TRBV5-1 and TRBJ1-4; D is undetermined. This CDR3 is 14 amino acids long. The V and J ends lost 0 bases and 0 bases respectively, with 3 bases between them. The germline V gene encodes CDR1 SGHRS and CDR2 YFSETQ.

This clone occurred a few times. This chain uses TRBV9 with TRBJ2-1, with D possibly being TRBD2 (6 bases). Germline CDR1 reads SGDLS; CDR2 reads YYNGEE. V gave up 1 base and J gave up 4 bases, with 15 bases separating them. CDR3 length: 16 residues. The CDR3 DNA follows: TGTGCCAGCAGCGTACGGGAGAACCCACGGTACAATGAGCAGTTCTTC. Translated: CASSVRENPRYNEQFF.

The rearrangement links TRBV7-3 to TRBJ2-6; perhaps TRBD1 as D (5 bases). Trimming left V 2 bases short and J 2 bases short, with 7 bases between. Germline V gene lookup returns CDR1 SGHTA and CDR2 FQGTGA. The length of the CDR3 is 15 residues. The CDR3 DNA sequence: TGTGCCAGCAGCTTACAGGGAACTGGGGCCAACGTCCTGACTTTC. Its protein is CASSLQGTGANVLTF.

The V and J genes are TRBV5-1 and TRBJ2-7; 12 nucleotides agree with TRBD1. The germline V gene has CDR1 SGHRS and CDR2 YFSETQ. The junction had 4 bases not matched to a gene; V was cut back by 4 bases and J by 5 bases. CDR3 length equals 14 residues. The DNA for the CDR3 is TGCGCCAGCAGCGCGGGACAGGGGGCGGACGAGCAGTACTTC. Amino acid sequence: CASSAGQGADEQYF. The variable domain in full, completed from reference TRBV5-1 and TRBJ2-7, reads KAGVTQTPRYLIKTRGQQVTLSCSPISGHRSVSWYQQTPGQGLQFLFEYFSETQRNKGNFPGRFSGRQFSNSRSEMNVSTLELGDSALYLCASSAGQGADEQYFGPGTRLTVT.

This chain uses TRBV19 with TRBJ2-1, with 13 positions matching TRBD2. The CDR3 sequence is 18 residues long. J was trimmed by 4 bases and V by 1 base; bases with no gene match: 7. Germline-derived CDR1 and CDR2 are LNHDA and SQIVND (reference sequence). The CDR3 nucleotides read TGTGCCAGTAGTATAGGCCCCAGACTAGCGGGAGGATACAATGAGCAGTTCTTC. Translation gives CASSIGPRLAGGYNEQFF.

The chain employs TRBV7-2 and TRBJ1-4; D is unresolved. This CDR3 is built from 15 residues. Trimming shortened V by 6 bases and J by 0 bases, and 11 bases separated the two germline ends. The germline V gene encodes CDR1 SGHTA and CDR2 FQGNSA. The CDR3 is CASSSAGTTNEKLFF. In DNA, the CDR3 is TGTGCCAGCAGTTCCGCCGGTACAACTAATGAAAAACTGTTTTTT.

V is TRBV18 and J is TRBJ2-7; D gene uncertain. The CDR3 contains 14 residues. Deletions cut 1 base from V and 2 bases from J, with 9 bases between. Germline V gene lookup returns CDR1 KGHSH and CDR2 LQKENI. The CDR3 sequence is CASSPLSSAYEQYF. The CDR3 region has the DNA TGTGCCAGCTCACCACTATCAAGCGCCTACGAGCAGTACTTC.

The chain recombines TRBV5-6 with TRBJ2-1; a weak D match, TRBD2 (6 bases). Germline-derived CDR1 and CDR2 are SGHDT and YYEEEE. CDR3 length: 15 residues. Trimming cost V 0 bases and J 8 bases, with 15 bases left between them. The CDR3 DNA is TGTGCCAGCAGCTTGGGGGGAGTACTAGCCTATGAGCAGTTCTTC. Translating it yields CASSLGGVLAYEQFF.

The V gene is TRBV7-2, the J gene TRBJ2-7, with 9 bases that match TRBD2. CDR1 SGHTA and CDR2 FQGNSA come from the germline V gene. V was clipped by 3 bases and J by 7 bases; unmatched bases: 7. The CDR3 sequence is 14 residues long. Written as DNA, the CDR3 is TGTGCCAGCAGCTTTGGTAGCGGGAGAGGGGAGCAGTACTTC. Its protein is CASSFGSGRGEQYF.

V is TRBV9 and J is TRBJ2-5; 11 bases fit TRBD2. The J call may be incorrect, as the DNA end agrees better with TRBJ2-7. Germline V gene sequence: CDR1 SGDLS, CDR2 YYNGEE. The CDR3 contains 16 residues. The DNA for the CDR3 is TGTGCCAGCAGCGTAGGGGGGACTAGCGGTGCCTACGAGCAGTACTTC. It is translated as CASSVGGTSGAYEQYF.

The chain has TRBV4-2 and TRBJ2-1; 7 bases are shared with TRBD2. J lost 2 bases, V lost 0 bases, and 4 bases had no gene match. CDR1 and CDR2 (germline): LGHNA, YNFKEQ. CDR3 length: 16 residues. In nucleotides, the CDR3 is TGTGCCAGCAGCCAAGAACCCGGGACTACCTACAATGAGCAGTTCTTC. Encoded protein: CASSQEPGTTYNEQFF.

This chain joins TRBV5-5 and TRBJ2-1; 9 bases line up with TRBD2. With 0 bases clipped from V and 5 bases from J, the junction kept 9 bases outside the gene matches. Germline assignment: CDR1 SGHKS and CDR2 YYEKEE (reference sequence). This CDR3 comprises 17 residues. CDR3 sequence (DNA): TGTGCCAGCAGCTTGGAGGCTAGCGGGACCCTAAACAATGAGCAGTTCTTC. This sequence encodes CASSLEASGTLNNEQFF. The whole variable domain, filled in from reference TRBV5-5 and TRBJ2-1, reads DAGVTQSPTHLIKTRGQQVTLRCSPISGHKSVSWYQQVLGQGPQFIFQYYEKEERGRGNFPDRFSARQFPNYSSELNVNALLLGDSALYLCASSLEASGTLNNEQFFGPGTRLTVL.

The gene calls are TRBV5-4 and TRBJ2-3, with D possibly matching TRBD1 (6 bases). This CDR3 spans 14 amino acids. Between the trimmed V and J ends, which lost 2 bases and 0 bases, there was a span of 7 bases. Per the germline V gene, CDR1 is SGHNT and CDR2 is YYREEE (reference sequence). The CDR3 loop reads CASSFGQSTDTQYF. CDR3 bases: TGTGCCAGCAGCTTTGGACAGAGCACAGATACGCAGTATTTT. The variable domain in full, with the rest retrieved from reference TRBV5-4 and TRBJ2-3, is ETGVTQSPTHLIKTRGQQVTLRCSSQSGHNTVSWYQQALGQGPQFIFQYYREEENGRGNFPPRFSGLQFPNYSSELNVNALELDDSALYLCASSFGQSTDTQYFGPGTRLTVL.

This chain joins TRBV6-6 and TRBJ2-1, with 10 bases lining up with TRBD2. The CDR3 runs to 16 residues. With V trimmed by 5 bases and J by 4 bases, 8 bases remained unmatched. CDR1 and CDR2 from the germline V gene are MNHNY and SVGAGI (reference sequence). The CDR3: CASSPTSGRAYNEQFF. The CDR3 DNA follows: TGTGCCAGCAGTCCCACCAGCGGGAGGGCGTACAATGAGCAGTTCTTC.

The chain links TRBV28 to TRBJ2-7, with 8 bases that match TRBD2. This CDR3 has 15 residues. Per the germline V gene, CDR1 is MDHEN and CDR2 is SYDVKM. Losses at the gene ends were 6 bases for V and 2 bases for J; bases not matched to a gene: 9. The CDR3 bases are TGTGCCAGCAGAGTTTCAAGCGGGGGCACCTACGAGCAGTACTTC. Amino acid sequence: CASRVSSGGTYEQYF.

The chain uses TRBV4-3 and TRBJ1-1; 7 nucleotides align to TRBD1. Trimming at V came to 0 bases and at J to 1 base, leaving 8 bases not matched to a gene. The CDR3 loop spans 17 amino acids. Germline CDR1 LGHNA, CDR2 YSLEER. The CDR3 region has the DNA TGCGCCAGCAGCCAAGAAGGACAGGTCCAGGGGAACACTGAAGCTTTCTTT. Its translation: CASSQEGQVQGNTEAFF.

The rearrangement uses TRBV27 and TRBJ2-7; D not resolved. Germline V gene data show CDR1 as MNHEY and CDR2 as SMNVEV (reference sequence). The ends were cut back, 0 bases at V and 0 bases at J, with 9 bases in the middle. The CDR3 consists of 15 residues. The CDR3 nucleotides are TGTGCCAGCAGTTTATCGCGGTTAAGCTCCTACGAGCAGTACTTC. Translation: CASSLSRLSSYEQYF.

This clone was picked up a small number of times. The gene calls are TRBV7-2 and TRBJ2-3, with D perhaps matching TRBD1 (5 bases). The V gene's germline CDR1 is SGHTA and CDR2 FQGNSA. This CDR3 is 19 amino acids long. The V end lost 1 base, the J end lost 0 bases, and 20 bases lay between the germline ends. The CDR3 DNA follows: TGTGCCAGCAGCTTAGGGCGCGCGACAGCGCTTTCTAGCACAGATACGCAGTATTTT. It is translated as CASSLGRATALSSTDTQYF.